A selection of T cell receptor beta chains follows, all from one sample in a study of shared clonotypes between healthy human individuals. TCRdb's copy holds only in-frame clones and misses some; the assay was immunoSEQ multiplex PCR. The sample lists 600,000 or so clones, roughly 98% occurring once. Sequenced: naive CD8+ T cells sorted from blood. The receptors derive from a man aged 30-40 years in good health. Both conserved end residues are part of each CDR3. A D gene is named only where the DNA matches it firmly. Clone size is stated in some rows and not others, as once, few, many or a class when expanded.

V gene: TRBV28; clone size: once; D gene: -; J gene: TRBJ1-1; CDR3 protein: CASSFRPRAPEAFF; CDR3 DNA: TGTGCCAGCAGTTTTAGACCCAGGGCCCCTGAAGCTTTCTTT
V gene: TRBV27; clone size: few; D gene: TRBD1; J gene: TRBJ1-2; CDR3 protein: CASSGTGGNYGYTF; CDR3 DNA: TGTGCCAGCAGTGGGACAGGGGGGAACTATGGCTACACCTTC
V gene: TRBV4-3; clone size: -; D gene: -; J gene: TRBJ2-6; CDR3 protein: CASSQDLRGAGANVLTF; CDR3 DNA: TGCGCCAGCAGCCAAGATCTGAGGGGAGCAGGGGCCAACGTCCTGACTTTC
V gene: TRBV15; clone size: -; D gene: -; J gene: TRBJ2-2; CDR3 protein: CATSRDLGEGTTGELFF; CDR3 DNA: TGTGCCACCAGCAGAGATCTGGGTGAGGGCACGACCGGGGAGCTGTTTTTT
V gene: TRBV11-2; clone size: -; D gene: -; J gene: TRBJ1-2; CDR3 protein: CASSQAGTHYGYTF; CDR3 DNA: TGTGCCAGCAGCCAAGCCGGAACTCACTATGGCTACACCTTC
V gene: TRBV7-2; clone size: -; D gene: -; J gene: TRBJ2-7; CDR3 protein: CASSLAGTLRHEQYF; CDR3 DNA: TGTGCCAGCAGCTTAGCAGGGACCTTAAGGCACGAGCAGTACTTC
V gene: TRBV15; clone size: -; D gene: TRBD2; J gene: TRBJ2-1; CDR3 protein: CATSRDLLFGSGSRNNEQFF; CDR3 DNA: TGTGCCACCAGCAGAGATCTTTTATTCGGTAGCGGGAGTCGGAACAATGAGCAGTTCTTC
V gene: TRBV29-1; clone size: -; D gene: -; J gene: TRBJ2-5; CDR3 protein: CSVQYRVPETQYF; CDR3 DNA: TGCAGCGTCCAGTACAGGGTCCCAGAGACCCAGTACTTC
V gene: TRBV29-1; clone size: -; D gene: -; J gene: TRBJ1-4; CDR3 protein: CSVRGQRGVLFF; CDR3 DNA: TGCAGCGTTCGGGGCCAGAGAGGGGTGCTGTTTTTT
V gene: TRBV9; clone size: -; D gene: -; J gene: TRBJ2-3; CDR3 protein: CASSVEATSGDTQYF; CDR3 DNA: TGTGCCAGCAGCGTAGAAGCCACGAGTGGGGATACGCAGTATTTT
V gene: TRBV29-1; clone size: -; D gene: -; J gene: TRBJ1-1; CDR3 protein: CSVLGLDTEAFF; CDR3 DNA: TGCAGCGTTTTAGGGCTGGACACTGAAGCTTTCTTT
V gene: TRBV28; clone size: -; D gene: -; J gene: TRBJ1-5; CDR3 protein: CASRQLAGDPGRRGNQPQHF; CDR3 DNA: TGTGCCAGCAGACAACTAGCGGGAGACCCTGGGCGGAGGGGCAATCAGCCCCAGCATTTT
V gene: TRBV7-9; clone size: -; D gene: -; J gene: TRBJ2-5; CDR3 protein: CASNARAKTETQYF; CDR3 DNA: TGTGCCAGCAACGCCAGGGCTAAGACGGAGACCCAGTACTTC
V gene: TRBV11-2; clone size: -; D gene: TRBD2; J gene: TRBJ2-4; CDR3 protein: CASSGSGGNIQYF; CDR3 DNA: TGTGCCAGCAGCGGTAGCGGGGGAAACATTCAGTACTTC
V gene: TRBV2; clone size: -; D gene: TRBD2; J gene: TRBJ2-1; CDR3 protein: CASSAKRTSGNGEQFF; CDR3 DNA: TGTGCCAGCAGTGCAAAGCGGACTAGCGGGAATGGTGAGCAGTTCTTC
V gene: TRBV12-5; clone size: -; D gene: -; J gene: TRBJ1-1; CDR3 protein: CASGLAGQGTEAFF; CDR3 DNA: TGTGCTAGTGGTTTGGCGGGGCAGGGCACTGAAGCTTTCTTT
V gene: TRBV27; clone size: -; D gene: TRBD2; J gene: TRBJ2-1; CDR3 protein: CASSSGRGVEQFF; CDR3 DNA: TGTGCCAGCTCCAGCGGGAGAGGCGTTGAGCAGTTCTTC
V gene: TRBV7-8; clone size: -; D gene: -; J gene: TRBJ1-4; CDR3 protein: CASSLVGFPPEKLFF; CDR3 DNA: TGTGCCAGCAGCTTAGTTGGTTTCCCTCCTGAAAAACTGTTTTTT
V gene: TRBV6-6; clone size: -; D gene: -; J gene: TRBJ2-3; CDR3 protein: CASSPYRAADTQYF; CDR3 DNA: TGTGCCAGCAGCCCCTATCGAGCCGCAGATACGCAGTATTTT
V gene: TRBV5-6; clone size: -; D gene: -; J gene: TRBJ2-3; CDR3 protein: CASSPTSTDTQYF; CDR3 DNA: TGTGCCAGCAGCCCAACTAGCACAGATACGCAGTATTTT
V gene: TRBV7-9; clone size: -; D gene: -; J gene: TRBJ2-3; CDR3 protein: CASSSPRGLSTDTQYF; CDR3 DNA: TGTGCCAGCAGCTCCCCCAGGGGACTTAGCACAGATACGCAGTATTTT
V gene: TRBV11-3; clone size: -; D gene: TRBD2; J gene: TRBJ2-1; CDR3 protein: CASSSGTINGQFF; CDR3 DNA: TGTGCCAGCAGCAGCGGGACTATCAATGGGCAGTTCTTC
V gene: TRBV7-6; clone size: -; D gene: TRBD2; J gene: TRBJ2-2; CDR3 protein: CASSRFVSSGTSTGELFF; CDR3 DNA: TGTGCCAGCAGCCGCTTCGTGTCTAGCGGAACGTCCACCGGGGAGCTGTTTTTT
V gene: TRBV27; clone size: -; D gene: TRBD2; J gene: TRBJ2-5; CDR3 protein: CASSPRLAGGPDRATQYF; CDR3 DNA: TGTGCCAGCAGTCCCAGATTAGCGGGAGGGCCTGATCGGGCGACCCAGTACTTC
V gene: TRBV29-1; clone size: -; D gene: -; J gene: TRBJ2-1; CDR3 protein: CSVVGAQKSSYNEQFF; CDR3 DNA: TGCAGCGTTGTGGGCGCCCAGAAGAGCTCCTACAATGAGCAGTTCTTC
V gene: TRBV9; clone size: -; D gene: TRBD2; J gene: TRBJ2-1; CDR3 protein: CASSPRLAGDNEQFF; CDR3 DNA: TGTGCCAGCAGCCCCAGACTAGCGGGAGACAATGAGCAGTTCTTC
V gene: TRBV29-1; clone size: -; D gene: -; J gene: TRBJ1-1; CDR3 protein: CSVEGVDMNTEAFF; CDR3 DNA: TGCAGCGTTGAAGGAGTGGACATGAACACTGAAGCTTTCTTT
V gene: TRBV2; clone size: -; D gene: TRBD2; J gene: TRBJ2-6; CDR3 protein: CASSVTSRSSSGANVLTF; CDR3 DNA: TGTGCCAGCAGTGTGACTAGCCGGAGCAGCTCTGGGGCCAACGTCCTGACTTTC
V gene: TRBV5-6; clone size: -; D gene: -; J gene: TRBJ2-7; CDR3 protein: CASSLGTSLEQYF; CDR3 DNA: TGTGCCAGCAGCTTGGGAACAAGCCTAGAGCAGTACTTC
V gene: TRBV5-4; clone size: -; D gene: -; J gene: TRBJ2-5; CDR3 protein: CASSLYQETQYF; CDR3 DNA: TGTGCCAGCAGCTTGTACCAAGAGACCCAGTACTTC
V gene: TRBV4-3; clone size: -; D gene: -; J gene: TRBJ1-3; CDR3 protein: CASSQDRWLSGNTIYF; CDR3 DNA: TGCGCCAGCAGCCAAGATCGCTGGCTCTCTGGAAACACCATATATTTT
V gene: TRBV4-1; clone size: -; D gene: -; J gene: TRBJ2-7; CDR3 protein: CASSQERGAYEQYF; CDR3 DNA: TGCGCCAGCAGCCAAGAGAGGGGGGCCTACGAGCAGTACTTC
V gene: TRBV9; clone size: -; D gene: -; J gene: TRBJ1-1; CDR3 protein: CASSPTPQGWTEAFF; CDR3 DNA: TGTGCCAGCAGCCCAACCCCCCAGGGATGGACTGAAGCTTTCTTT
V gene: TRBV9; clone size: -; D gene: -; J gene: TRBJ1-2; CDR3 protein: CASSDGGGGGGGYTF; CDR3 DNA: TGTGCCAGCAGCGACGGCGGCGGGGGCGGAGGTGGCTACACCTTC
V gene: TRBV5-1; clone size: -; D gene: TRBD2; J gene: TRBJ2-1; CDR3 protein: CASSPVVAGVDNEQFF; CDR3 DNA: TGCGCCAGCAGCCCGGTGGTAGCGGGAGTAGACAATGAGCAGTTCTTC
V gene: TRBV18; clone size: -; D gene: TRBD1; J gene: TRBJ2-5; CDR3 protein: CASSPGDRGLQETQYF; CDR3 DNA: TGTGCCAGCTCACCAGGGGACAGGGGCCTTCAAGAGACCCAGTACTTC
V gene: TRBV27; clone size: -; D gene: -; J gene: TRBJ1-5; CDR3 protein: CASKPGVNQPQHF; CDR3 DNA: TGTGCCAGCAAGCCGGGGGTGAATCAGCCCCAGCATTTT
V gene: TRBV7-9; clone size: -; D gene: -; J gene: TRBJ2-1; CDR3 protein: CASGTVYNEQFF; CDR3 DNA: TGTGCCAGCGGGACGGTCTACAATGAGCAGTTCTTC
V gene: TRBV28; clone size: -; D gene: TRBD2; J gene: TRBJ2-7; CDR3 protein: CASSFMLGLAGKSYEQYF; CDR3 DNA: TGTGCCAGCAGTTTCATGTTGGGACTAGCGGGCAAATCCTACGAGCAGTACTTC
V gene: TRBV10-3; clone size: -; D gene: TRBD1; J gene: TRBJ2-2; CDR3 protein: CAISKGQGASNTGELFF; CDR3 DNA: TGTGCCATCAGCAAGGGACAGGGCGCTTCGAACACCGGGGAGCTGTTTTTT
V gene: TRBV7-9; clone size: -; D gene: -; J gene: TRBJ2-2; CDR3 protein: CASSPPAEYTGELFF; CDR3 DNA: TGTGCCAGCAGCCCGCCCGCCGAGTACACCGGGGAGCTGTTTTTT
V gene: TRBV15; clone size: -; D gene: -; J gene: TRBJ1-1; CDR3 protein: CATSRDRPSGFLNTEAFF; CDR3 DNA: TGTGCCACCAGCAGAGATCGTCCCTCAGGGTTTTTGAACACTGAAGCTTTCTTT
V gene: TRBV5-5; clone size: -; D gene: TRBD2; J gene: TRBJ2-1; CDR3 protein: CASSLVAGQNNEQFF; CDR3 DNA: TGTGCCAGCAGCTTGGTAGCGGGGCAAAACAATGAGCAGTTCTTC
V gene: TRBV7-6; clone size: -; D gene: -; J gene: TRBJ2-7; CDR3 protein: CASSLGPVSYEQYF; CDR3 DNA: TGTGCCAGCAGCTTAGGTCCAGTCTCCTACGAGCAGTACTTC
V gene: TRBV11-2; clone size: -; D gene: TRBD2; J gene: TRBJ2-3; CDR3 protein: CASSPGTTKSTDTQYF; CDR3 DNA: TGTGCCAGCAGCCCAGGGACTACAAAGAGCACAGATACGCAGTATTTT
V gene: TRBV27; clone size: -; D gene: TRBD2; J gene: TRBJ2-1; CDR3 protein: CASRWGATSGNGEQFF; CDR3 DNA: TGTGCCAGCAGGTGGGGGGCGACTAGCGGAAATGGGGAGCAGTTCTTC
V gene: TRBV30; clone size: -; D gene: -; J gene: TRBJ2-1; CDR3 protein: CAWSVPSPPTEQFF; CDR3 DNA: TGTGCCTGGAGTGTCCCCAGCCCACCAACTGAGCAGTTCTTC
V gene: TRBV11-2; clone size: -; D gene: TRBD1; J gene: TRBJ2-7; CDR3 protein: CASSLTGGNSYEQYF; CDR3 DNA: TGTGCCAGCAGCTTGACAGGGGGAAACTCCTACGAGCAGTACTTC
V gene: TRBV11-3; clone size: -; D gene: TRBD2; J gene: TRBJ2-1; CDR3 protein: CASSPRLAGGPRFF; CDR3 DNA: TGTGCCAGCAGCCCCCGACTAGCGGGAGGGCCGCGATTCTTC
V gene: TRBV5-5; clone size: -; D gene: -; J gene: TRBJ2-7; CDR3 protein: CASSGRGNSYEQYF; CDR3 DNA: TGTGCCAGCAGCGGACGTGGGAACTCCTACGAGCAGTACTTC
V gene: TRBV15; clone size: -; D gene: -; J gene: TRBJ2-7; CDR3 protein: CAVSPRGRSYEQYF; CDR3 DNA: TGTGCCGTCTCTCCACGGGGGCGTAGCTACGAGCAGTACTTC
V gene: TRBV7-2; clone size: -; D gene: TRBD2; J gene: TRBJ2-1; CDR3 protein: CASSSTPGLAYNEQFF; CDR3 DNA: TGTGCCAGCAGCTCCACCCCGGGACTAGCCTACAATGAGCAGTTCTTC
V gene: TRBV7-9; clone size: -; D gene: TRBD1; J gene: TRBJ1-2; CDR3 protein: CASSSTGGGYGYTF; CDR3 DNA: TGTGCCAGCAGCTCAACAGGGGGTGGCTATGGCTACACCTTC
V gene: TRBV5-5; clone size: -; D gene: -; J gene: TRBJ2-7; CDR3 protein: CASSLETYSYEQYF; CDR3 DNA: TGTGCCAGCAGCTTAGAGACATATTCCTACGAGCAGTACTTC
V gene: TRBV7-2; clone size: -; D gene: -; J gene: TRBJ2-3; CDR3 protein: CASSWGDITSTDTQYF; CDR3 DNA: TGTGCCAGCAGCTGGGGGGACATCACTAGCACAGATACGCAGTATTTT
V gene: TRBV29-1; clone size: -; D gene: TRBD1; J gene: TRBJ1-2; CDR3 protein: CSVESRTGRGYGYTF; CDR3 DNA: TGCAGCGTTGAAAGTCGGACAGGCCGGGGCTATGGCTACACCTTC
V gene: TRBV7-8; clone size: once; D gene: TRBD1; J gene: TRBJ1-1; CDR3 protein: CASSLDRGNTEAFF; CDR3 DNA: TGTGCCAGCAGCCTTGACAGGGGTAACACTGAAGCTTTCTTT
V gene: TRBV11-2; clone size: once; D gene: -; J gene: TRBJ1-1; CDR3 protein: CASSLGALLSTEAFF; CDR3 DNA: TGTGCCAGCAGCTTAGGGGCACTCCTCAGCACTGAAGCTTTCTTT
V gene: TRBV21-1; clone size: -; D gene: -; J gene: TRBJ2-7; CDR3 protein: CASSKKESGTSDGQYF; CDR3 DNA: TGTGCCAGCAGCAAAAAGGAGTCGGGGACTAGCGACGGGCAGTACTTC